Below are 6 T cell receptor beta chains sequenced from a single sample in a study of beta chain features in type 1 diabetes (dated by TCRdb to the late 2010s). The method was the immunoSEQ multiplex PCR assay. The entire amount of isolated RNA was reverse transcribed using the High Capacity cDNA Reverse Transcription Kit, so the sequenced TCRB transcripts were expressed ones. What TCRdb holds here is the immuneACCESS table cut down to in-frame rearrangements. Part of the clones is not present; checked against another copy, under half of the missing clones reflect an unresolved V gene, and the others are unexplained. For this sample the table gives about 360,000 clones, of which 10% to 15% were detected only once. The ten largest clonotypes hold less than 0.02% of the sample. Sequenced input: naive CD4+ T cells from blood. The intended sense of this specimen's cell subset or site label: true naive CD4+ T cells. The source of these receptors is a man younger than 35 in good health.

This chain links TRBV6-6 with TRBJ1-5, with D possibly matching TRBD1 (6 bases). Germline lookup yields CDR1 MNHNY and CDR2 SVGAGI (reference sequence). Trimming removed 5 bases at V and 9 bases at J, with 11 bases between. The CDR3 is made up of 12 amino acids. The CDR3 nucleotides are TGTGCCAGCAGTGCGCAGGGGCCGCCCCAGCATTTT. It specifies CASSAQGPPQHF.

This chain links TRBV7-2 with TRBJ2-7, with a weak D call TRBD1 (6 bases). The CDR3 runs 14 residues. CDR1 is SGHTA, CDR2 FQGNSA, per germline. With 5 bases removed from V and 3 bases from J, the gap between germline ends came to 14 bases. In nucleotides, the CDR3 is TGTGCCAGCAGCATCGGACAGCGAAGCTACGAGCAGTACTTC. Translated: CASSIGQRSYEQYF.

This clone has a handful of counts. The chain recombines TRBV30 with TRBJ2-7; weak D call: TRBD1 (6 bases). CDR3 size: 14 residues. V dropped 3 bases and J dropped 4 bases, with 16 bases sitting between them. Germline V gene sequence: CDR1 GTSNPN, CDR2 SVGIG (reference sequence). CDR3 in amino acids: CAWRGHAVQYEQYF. CDR3 coding DNA: TGTGCCTGGAGGGGACACGCGGTTCAATACGAGCAGTACTTC.

This clone has a count of ten or more. The rearrangement uses TRBV4-3 and TRBJ2-7; D gene uncertain. CDR1 is LGHNA, CDR2 YSLEER, per germline. This CDR3 spans 13 amino acids. Trimming removed 3 bases at V and 3 bases at J, with 9 bases between. This CDR3 reads CASSQSVSYEQYF. Here the CDR3 DNA reads TGCGCCAGCAGCCAGTCGGTTAGCTACGAGCAGTACTTC.

This clone appeared a single time. The rearrangement links TRBV25-1 to TRBJ2-4; D is perhaps TRBD1 (5 bases). CDR3 length equals 11 residues. Trimming stripped 3 bases from V and 11 bases from J, with 8 bases between. Germline CDR1 reads MGHDK; CDR2 reads SYGVNS. The CDR3 protein is CASSERTFQYF. The CDR3 DNA sequence: TGTGCCAGCAGTGAGCGGACATTTCAGTACTTC. Variable domain in full (rest from reference TRBV25-1 and TRBJ2-4): EADIYQTPRYLVIGTGKKITLECSQTMGHDKMYWYQQDPGMELHLIHYSYGVNSTEKGDLSSESTVSRIRTEHFPLTLESARPSHTSQYLCASSERTFQYFGAGTRLSVL.

This chain uses TRBV5-1 with TRBJ2-7; 7 bases line up with TRBD1. The CDR3 covers 14 residues. From germline, CDR1 is SGHRS and CDR2 YFSETQ. With V trimmed by 2 bases and J by 0 bases, 2 bases remained unmatched. The CDR3 region is CASSLQGSSYEQYF. In DNA, the CDR3 is TGCGCCAGCAGCTTACAGGGGAGCTCCTACGAGCAGTACTTC.